This TCR beta chain was documented in a study of T cells after yellow fever vaccination. Study-wide findings and caveats: Some clonotypes, a small share, were shared between CD4 and CD8 compartments. Once the booster was given, most primary-vaccination clones reappeared, at just over 95% for CD4 and around 90% for CD8.

This clonotype was recorded a few times. What it binds is not known. The ends were cut back, 6 bases at V and 0 bases at J, with 12 bases in the middle. CDR3 length equals 15 residues. TCR cDNA, made by 5'RACE template switching, carried an added universal primer site and UMIs. TCRdb recomputed calls from the 5' RACE reads with MiXCR, one row per CDR3 protein. The sample lists about 300,000 distinct CDR3 sequences, 7.5% to 9.5% occurring once. Sequencing used CD4+ T cells sorted from PBMCs, obtained 5 days after the yellow fever booster vaccination. This rearrangement joins TRBV12-3 or TRBV12-4 to TRBJ2-1; D possibly corresponds to TRBD1 (6 bases). This TCR was recovered from a man younger than 35 who received the YFV17D yellow fever vaccine. DNA of the CDR3: TGTGCCAGCAGCACACAGGGAAGCTCCTACAATGAGCAGTTCTTC. Its protein is CASSTQGSSYNEQFF.